This T cell receptor beta chain is drawn from a study of OX40 agonist ivuxolimab in advanced cancers. Study details: Administration of intravenous ivuxolimab to patients occurred every 2 weeks at 0.01 to 10 mg/kg. Of mixed ages from about 23 to 79 and averaging about 60 years, the group was about 86% male. The study, taken as a whole, reports: Within 6 weeks, CD4+ and CD8+ blood T cells expanded clonally at 0.1 to 3.0 mg/kg.

The protocol was immunoSEQ multiplex PCR, while the TCRdb copy is restricted to in-frame clones and leaves out a portion. The sample holds about 27,000 clones, over 75% seen once. Germline V gene sequence: CDR1 SGHRS, CDR2 YFSETQ. CDR3 size: 13 residues. Trimming stripped 4 bases from V and 11 bases from J, with 18 bases between. About this clone: Antigen specificity is unknown.

Peripheral blood came from all dose cohorts at three timepoints. The sequenced sample was CD4+ or CD8+ T cells sorted from blood, obtained in a trial of the OX40 agonist ivuxolimab. This sequence originates from an adult with an advanced solid tumor such as melanoma, head and neck, liver or kidney cancer. The rearrangement links TRBV5-1 to TRBJ1-1, with a possible D match to TRBD1 (6 bases). The CDR3 loop is CASSPRQGKEAFF. As DNA, the CDR3 is TGCGCCAGCAGCCCCCGCCAGGGGAAGGAGGCTTTCTTT.